This TCR beta chain stems from a study of T cell changes during pregnancy in multiple sclerosis. Clones were read by immunoSEQ multiplex PCR, and TCRdb kept only the in-frame ones, dropping some. This sample has more than 45,000 clones, with 80% to 95% found just once. The germline gives CDR1 LNHDA, CDR2 SQIVND (reference sequence). V shed 7 bases and J shed 0 bases, with 10 bases lying between them. The CDR3 spans 14 residues. The clonotype originates from a female donor with multiple sclerosis, enrolled in a pregnancy study. The gene calls are TRBV19 and TRBJ2-1, with D possibly TRBD2 on 6 matching bases. The sequencing here drew on CD4+ T cells from peripheral blood mononuclear cells, taken in the second trimester of pregnancy. The CDR3 protein is CASNRGSSYNEQFF. The CDR3 DNA sequence: TGTGCCAGTAACCGGGGGAGCTCCTACAATGAGCAGTTCTTC.